This T cell receptor (beta chain) is from a study of T-cell reconstitution after alpha-beta-depleted transplantation in children. The germline V gene encodes CDR1 MNHEY and CDR2 SVGAGI. This CDR3 comprises 15 residues. V lost 4 bases and J lost 0, with 9 bases in between. This clonotype was detected many times. The TCRbeta library was prepared with unique molecular identifiers. TCRdb processed the PCR reads anew with MiXCR; each CDR3 protein has one entry. The repertoire consists of some 200,000 distinct CDR3 sequences, with about 9.5% occurring once and the leading ten covering 5% to 7%. This chain uses TRBV6-5 with TRBJ1-4; D possibly corresponds to TRBD1 (6 bases). This receptor was obtained from a human donor who donated a stem cell graft to a child with acute lymphoblastic leukemia. The source material was PBMCs from the stem cell graft donor, sampled from the stem cell graft. CDR3 DNA: TGTGCCAGCAGTTCTTCAGGGGCAACTAATGAAAAACTGTTTTTT. Protein: CASSSSGATNEKLFF.